The 7 T cell receptor beta chains reported below all come from one sample, sequenced in a study of cytomegalovirus exposure and HLA in healthy donors. PCR primers comprised 60 Vbeta and 13 Jbeta primers. Sequencing used immunoSEQ multiplex PCR; TCRdb keeps in-frame clones, though not all of them. The sample has about 140,000 clones; 60% to 85% are singletons. Material for sequencing was PBMCs. Source of these receptors: a male donor in good health and CMV-seropositive.

This chain links TRBV7-9 with TRBJ1-1; the match to TRBD1 covers 11 bases. Germline CDR1 and CDR2: SEHNR and FQNEAQ (reference sequence). The V and J ends lost 3 bases and 4 bases, in that order; junction bases with no gene match: 4. This CDR3 is 15 amino acids long. The CDR3 bases are TGTGCCAGCAGCTTGTCCGGGACAGGGGGCACTGAAGCTTTCTTT. Amino acids: CASSLSGTGGTEAFF.

This clone was counted once. The chain has TRBV5-4 and TRBJ2-2; possibly TRBD2 for D (5 bases). V was clipped by 1 base and J by 7 bases, with 8 bases between them. CDR1 SGHNT and CDR2 YYREEE come from the germline V gene (reference sequence). The CDR3 runs 13 residues. CDR3 region: CASSLTGNGELFF. In nucleotides, the CDR3 is TGTGCCAGCAGCTTGACGGGGAACGGGGAGCTGTTTTTT.

This chain uses TRBV7-9 with TRBJ2-7; 11 bases agree with TRBD1. CDR3 length: 14 amino acids. CDR1 SEHNR and CDR2 FQNEAQ come from the germline V gene (reference sequence). Trimming removed 5 bases from V and 6 bases from J; junction bases left unmatched: 6. The CDR3 reads CASSGGQGAVEQYF. The CDR3 DNA reads as TGTGCCAGCAGCGGCGGACAGGGGGCGGTCGAGCAGTACTTC. The variable domain in full, completed from reference TRBV7-9 and TRBJ2-7, reads DTGVSQNPRHKITKRGQNVTFRCDPISEHNRLYWYRQTLGQGPEFLTYFQNEAQLEKSRLLSDRFSAERPKGSFSTLEIQRTEQGDSAMYLCASSGGQGAVEQYFGPGTRLTVT.

This clone was seen only a few times. The chain recombines TRBV5-5 with TRBJ1-1; D is uncertain. Between the trimmed V and J ends, which lost 2 bases and 7 bases, there was a span of 15 bases. The CDR3 has 14 residues. Germline lookup yields CDR1 SGHKS and CDR2 YYEKEE (reference sequence). The CDR3 loop is CASSFEGQAIEAFF. In DNA form, the CDR3 reads TGTGCCAGCAGCTTCGAGGGTCAGGCAATTGAAGCTTTCTTT.

The CDR3 DNA sequence: TGTGCCATCAGTGAGCGGGGACTAGCCGGGATTTCAGATACGCAGTATTTT. This sequence encodes CAISERGLAGISDTQYF. The chain couples TRBV10-3 to TRBJ2-3, with 9 positions matching TRBD2. Germline V CDR1 and CDR2: ENHRY, SYGVKD. CDR3 length: 17 amino acids. V trimming: 2 bases; J trimming: 4 bases; junction bases outside the gene matches: 10.

This clone was seen a few times. This rearrangement joins TRBV7-3 to TRBJ2-2; no clear D. The germline V gene has CDR1 SGHTA and CDR2 FQGTGA. The CDR3 totals 14 residues. The germline V and J ends were trimmed by 2 bases and 6 bases, with 10 bases remaining between them. The CDR3 loop reads CASSLDSMAGELFF. CDR3 nucleotide sequence: TGTGCCAGCAGCTTAGACTCGATGGCCGGGGAGCTGTTTTTT.

The V gene is TRBV5-3, the J gene TRBJ1-5; 8 bases line up with TRBD1. TRBV5-3 is an ORF, and what it does is uncertain. V lost 2 bases to trimming and J lost 4 bases; unmatched junction nucleotides: 5. The CDR3 length is 15 residues. The CDR3 spells CARSLGTGLNQPQHF. As DNA, the CDR3 is TGTGCCAGAAGCTTAGGGACAGGCCTTAATCAGCCCCAGCATTTT.